This passage covers 10 T cell receptor beta chains from one sample sequenced in a study of shared clonotypes between healthy human individuals. The table came from immunoSEQ multiplex PCR; TCRdb's copy has only in-frame clones and leaves some out. This table holds over 400,000 clones, about 78% found once. Sequencing input: PBMCs. The receptors here all came from a woman aged 35 to 49 in good health. Some clones in this sample may be carry-over from other donors' samples.

A remark on this clone: A far larger clone is a single base away, which makes a read error likely. V gene TRBV5-1 combines with J gene TRBJ1-1, with TRBD1 matching 7 bases. This CDR3 is 13 amino acids long. CDR1 and CDR2 from the germline V gene are SGHRS and YFSETQ. V lost 5 bases and J lost 4; bases outside the gene matches: 5. The CDR3, as DNA: TGCGCCAGCAGTCCGACAGGGAGCACTGAAGCTTTCTTT. It translates to CASSPTGSTEAFF.

Comments on this clone: Mismatch with germline at one junction end may stem from a read error. The chain joins TRBV20-1 to TRBJ2-7; TRBD1 agrees at 7 bases. Germline V gives CDR1 DFQATT, CDR2 SNEGSKA (reference sequence). The CDR3 is 10 residues long. CDR3 sequence reads: CSASFGTANF. DNA for the CDR3: TGCAGTGCTAGTTTTGGGACAGCTAACTTC.

A note on this clone: A junction end diverges from the germline sequence, so it may reflect a read error. The chain couples TRBV18 to TRBJ2-7, with a tentative D call TRBD2 (6 bases). The germline V gene has CDR1 KGHSH and CDR2 LQKENI. The CDR3 spans 16 residues. The CDR3 protein is CASPPPVSEGSYEQYF. The CDR3 DNA reads TGTGCCAGCCCACCACCGGTTTCGGAGGGCTCCTACGAGCAGTACTTC.

CDR3: CASRARETGGDTQYF. CDR3 coding DNA: TGTGCCAGCAGGGCCCGGGAGACGGGCGGAGATACGCAGTATTTT. This chain links TRBV28 with TRBJ2-3; D possibly corresponds to TRBD2 (6 bases). This CDR3 is 15 amino acids long. Germline-derived CDR1 and CDR2 are MDHEN and SYDVKM. The V gene lost 6 bases and the J gene lost 5 bases, with 18 bases spanning the gap.

V gene TRBV10-3 combines with J gene TRBJ1-1; D is undetermined. Trimming pared 0 bases from V and 6 bases from J, leaving 11 bases between. The CDR3 runs to 14 residues. In germline, CDR1 is ENHRY, CDR2 SYGVKD. CDR3 protein: CAISESLTLAEAFF. The CDR3 DNA follows: TGTGCCATCAGTGAGTCGTTGACACTCGCTGAAGCTTTCTTT.

The genes are TRBV9 and TRBJ1-4; maybe TRBD1 (5 bases). V lost 0 bases and J 6 bases, leaving 9 bases between the germline ends. CDR1 SGDLS and CDR2 YYNGEE come from the germline V gene. This CDR3 has 14 residues. In nucleotides, the CDR3 is TGTGCCAGCAGCGTAGGGGGCGCCTATGAAAAACTGTTTTTT. Protein sequence: CASSVGGAYEKLFF.

The count of this clone is one. The chain employs TRBV2 and TRBJ2-7, with D possibly TRBD1 on 6 matching bases. Germline CDR1 is SNHLY and CDR2 is FYNNEI. V shed 3 bases and J shed 3 bases, with 12 bases lying between them. The CDR3 consists of 14 residues. The CDR3, as DNA: TGTGCCAGCAGTGAGTATGGACAGTACTACGAGCAGTACTTC. Protein: CASSEYGQYYEQYF. Filled out from reference TRBV2 and TRBJ2-7, the complete variable domain reads EPEVTQTPSHQVTQMGQEVILRCVPISNHLYFYWYRQILGQKVEFLVSFYNNEISEKSEIFDDQFSVERPDGSNFTLKIRSTKLEDSAMYFCASSEYGQYYEQYFGPGTRLTVT.

The CDR3 sequence: CASSMPSRAGGPVDTQYF. In DNA, the CDR3 is TGTGCCAGTAGTATGCCCTCCCGAGCGGGAGGGCCGGTAGATACGCAGTATTTT. The gene calls are TRBV19 and TRBJ2-3; TRBD2 matches 10 bases. Germline lookup yields CDR1 LNHDA and CDR2 SQIVND (reference sequence). The CDR3 consists of 18 residues. V dropped 3 bases and J dropped 5; count of bases not matched to a gene: 14.

A note on this clone: Just one base apart from a much larger clone, this may be a read error. The rearrangement joins TRBV28 to TRBJ2-7, with 12 bases fitting TRBD2. This CDR3 has 18 residues. J was trimmed by 5 bases and V by 5 bases; bases with no gene match: 16. The germline V gene encodes CDR1 MDHEN and CDR2 SYDVKM. The CDR3 here is CASSPRPSGRGRHNEQYF. CDR3 nucleotides: TGTGCCAGCAGTCCTCGACCTAGCGGGAGGGGACGACATAACGAGCAGTACTTC.

V gene TRBV27 combines with J gene TRBJ1-3; a weak D match, TRBD1 (5 bases). The CDR3 length is 13 residues. Deletions cut 2 bases from V and 4 bases from J, with 6 bases between. Germline CDR1 is MNHEY and CDR2 is SMNVEV (reference sequence). CDR3 bases: TGTGCCAGCAGTTTAAACAGGGGAAACACCATATATTTT. It translates to CASSLNRGNTIYF.